One sample yielded the 32 T cell receptor beta chains listed below, sequenced in a study of blood T cell repertoires in COVID-19. Libraries were prepared by immunoSEQ multiplex PCR; TCRdb keeps only in-frame clonotypes and omits some of them. The sample holds around 240,000 clones; more than 65% are singletons and the top ten take around 1.5%. The specimen sequenced was peripheral blood. These TCRs come from a woman in her forties who had recovered from COVID-19.

This clone occurred a few times. V and J are TRBV15 and TRBJ1-4; perhaps TRBD1 as D (5 bases). The CDR3 is 17 amino acids. Trimming stripped 5 bases from V and 3 bases from J, with 19 bases between. CDR1 is LNHNV and CDR2 is YYDKDF in the germline V gene (reference sequence). CDR3 nucleotide sequence: TGTGCCACCAGCCCAGTCGGGCCCGGGGGAGCTAATGAAAAACTGTTTTTT. Protein product: CATSPVGPGGANEKLFF. Full variable domain (remainder filled in from reference TRBV15 and TRBJ1-4): DAMVIQNPRYQVTQFGKPVTLSCSQTLNHNVMYWYQQKSSQAPKLLFHYYDKDFNNEADTPDNFQSRRPNTSFCFLDIRSPGLGDTAMYLCATSPVGPGGANEKLFFGSGTQLSVL.

This clone was seen a handful of times. V is TRBV5-1 and J is TRBJ1-3; 8 nucleotides line up with TRBD1. Germline CDR1 SGHRS, CDR2 YFSETQ. The CDR3 runs 16 residues. The J segment lost 3 bases and the V segment lost 0 bases, leaving 5 bases of the junction unmatched. CDR3 region: CASSLGTGTGGNTIYF. For the CDR3, the DNA is TGCGCCAGCAGCTTGGGTACCGGGACAGGTGGAAACACCATATATTTT.

The chain uses TRBV12-3 or TRBV12-4 and TRBJ1-5; D perhaps matches TRBD1 (5 bases). V was clipped by 5 bases and J by 7 bases, with 12 bases between them. The CDR3 totals 13 residues. CDR3 sequence: CASSPGGVQPQHF. CDR3 bases: TGTGCCAGCAGTCCAGGAGGGGTCCAGCCCCAGCATTTT.

This clone showed up just once. The V gene is TRBV6-5, the J gene TRBJ1-2, with D perhaps matching TRBD1 (5 bases). The V gene lost 5 bases and the J gene lost 4 bases, with 14 bases spanning the gap. The CDR3 is made up of 14 amino acids. CDR1 is MNHEY and CDR2 is SVGAGI in the germline V gene. CDR3 in DNA: TGTGCCAGCAGTCCAAAACAGGACCCCTATGGCTACACCTTC. This gives the protein CASSPKQDPYGYTF.

The chain employs TRBV7-2 and TRBJ1-3, with unresolved D. V was pared by 3 bases and J by 4 bases, with 7 bases between. CDR1 is SGHTA, CDR2 FQGNSA, per germline. This CDR3 is built from 13 residues. CDR3 protein: CASSFDGGNTIYF. In DNA, the CDR3 is TGTGCCAGCAGCTTTGACGGGGGAAACACCATATATTTT. The full variable domain, in which reference TRBV7-2 and TRBJ1-3 provide the parts outside the CDR3, is GAGVSQSPSNKVTEKGKDVELRCDPISGHTALYWYRQSLGQGLEFLIYFQGNSAPDKSGLPSDRFSAERTGGSVSTLTIQRTQQEDSAVYLCASSFDGGNTIYFGEGSWLTVV.

This chain uses TRBV4-1 with TRBJ1-5, with TRBD1 as a possible D gene (5 bases). The germline V and J ends were trimmed by 0 bases and 4 bases, with 10 bases remaining between them. Germline V gives CDR1 MGHRA, CDR2 YSYEKL. The CDR3 is 15 amino acids. The CDR3 reads CASSQDPGQNQPQHF. The CDR3 nucleotides are TGCGCCAGCAGCCAAGACCCCGGACAAAATCAGCCCCAGCATTTT.

The CDR3 sequence: CSVVLTYGYTF. The CDR3 bases are TGCAGCGTTGTTCTAACCTATGGCTACACCTTC. The chain recombines TRBV29-1 with TRBJ1-2; D gene ambiguous. Germline V gene data show CDR1 as SQVTM and CDR2 as ANQGSEA. The CDR3 has 11 amino acids. The ends were cut back, 4 bases at V and 4 bases at J, with 7 bases in the middle.

The chain is built from TRBV19 and TRBJ1-2; TRBD1 matches 7 bases. With 3 bases clipped from V and 6 bases from J, the junction kept 13 bases outside the gene matches. Germline V CDR1 and CDR2: LNHDA, SQIVND (reference sequence). The CDR3 consists of 16 residues. This CDR3 reads CASSITLDRFSHGYTF. The CDR3 DNA reads TGTGCCAGTAGTATTACTCTGGACAGGTTTTCCCATGGCTACACCTTC.

The V and J genes are TRBV3-1 (or the pseudogene TRBV3-2) and TRBJ1-4; D may be TRBD1 (6 bases). The V and J ends lost 4 bases and 2 bases respectively, with 14 bases between them. The germline V gene encodes CDR1 LGHDT and CDR2 YNNKEL (reference sequence). The CDR3 has 16 amino acids. CDR3 DNA: TGTGCCAGCAGCCCTACAGGGAGTAACACTAATGAAAAACTGTTTTTT. Translating it yields CASSPTGSNTNEKLFF.

The V call is TRBV7-3, the J call TRBJ2-1; 8 bases agree with TRBD2. From germline, CDR1 is SGHTA and CDR2 FQGTGA. This CDR3 is built from 16 residues. The ends lost 1 base at V and 4 bases at J; junction bases unmatched: 6. The CDR3: CASSLSHGGAYNEQFF. As DNA, the CDR3 is TGTGCCAGCAGCTTAAGTCACGGGGGGGCTTACAATGAGCAGTTCTTC.

The chain links TRBV7-2 to TRBJ2-3; 10 nucleotides match TRBD2. The CDR3 consists of 18 residues. V lost 4 bases, J lost 2 bases, and 12 bases stayed unmatched. Germline V gene data show CDR1 as SGHTA and CDR2 as FQGNSA. CDR3: CASSSPRVSGGPTDTQYF. CDR3 DNA: TGTGCCAGCAGCTCCCCGCGGGTTAGCGGGGGGCCCACAGATACGCAGTATTTT.

The chain couples TRBV7-8 to TRBJ2-5; TRBD2 agrees at 10 bases. V dropped 1 base and J dropped 5; count of bases not matched to a gene: 7. CDR1 and CDR2 from the germline V gene are SGHVS and FQNEAQ. The CDR3 sequence is 16 residues long. The DNA of the CDR3 is TGTGCCAGCAGCTTAGTGAGCGGGGGGGATCCCGAGACCCAGTACTTC. Translated, it gives CASSLVSGGDPETQYF.

This rearrangement joins TRBV7-2 to TRBJ2-5; D perhaps matches TRBD2 (5 bases). With 1 base removed from V and 4 bases from J, the gap between germline ends came to 10 bases. This CDR3 has 14 residues. Germline lookup yields CDR1 SGHTA and CDR2 FQGNSA. CDR3 residues: CASSLVEARETQYF. For the CDR3, the DNA is TGTGCCAGCAGCTTAGTGGAGGCCCGAGAGACCCAGTACTTC.

V gene TRBV5-1 combines with J gene TRBJ1-1, with 7 bases matching TRBD1. CDR3 length: 17 amino acids. Germline values: CDR1 SGHRS, CDR2 YFSETQ. Trimming cost V 0 bases and J 1 base; bases outside gene matches: 9. The CDR3 loop is CASSLVGQGGSNTEAFF. CDR3 sequence (DNA): TGCGCCAGCAGCTTGGTAGGGCAGGGGGGATCGAACACTGAAGCTTTCTTT. The complete variable domain, with remaining parts taken from reference TRBV5-1 and TRBJ1-1, reads KAGVTQTPRYLIKTRGQQVTLSCSPISGHRSVSWYQQTPGQGLQFLFEYFSETQRNKGNFPGRFSGRQFSNSRSEMNVSTLELGDSALYLCASSLVGQGGSNTEAFFGQGTRLTVV.

In its sample, this clone was seen a few times. The CDR3 sequence: CASSQIGQGASPLHF. CDR3 coding DNA: TGTGCCAGCAGTCAAATAGGACAGGGTGCATCACCCCTCCACTTT. The V and J genes are TRBV6-2 or TRBV6-3 and TRBJ1-6; 8 positions match TRBD1. Germline V gene lookup returns CDR1 MNHEY and CDR2 SVGEGT. This CDR3 has 15 residues. V dropped 5 bases and J dropped 10; count of bases not matched to a gene: 10.

This chain uses TRBV5-4 with TRBJ2-7; no reliable D call. The CDR3 length is 11 residues. Looked up from germline, CDR1 is SGHNT and CDR2 is YYREEE (reference sequence). Trimming removed 4 bases at V and 7 bases at J, with 9 bases between. DNA for the CDR3: TGTGCCAGCAGCCGAGACGGGGAGCAGTACTTC. This sequence encodes CASSRDGEQYF.

The chain combines TRBV14 with TRBJ2-5; 7 bases fit TRBD1. V was pared by 2 bases and J by 1 base, with 4 bases of the junction left unmatched. Germline V gene lookup returns CDR1 SGHDN and CDR2 FVKESK. The CDR3 sequence is 15 residues long. The CDR3 here is CASSQTWTGQETQYF. CDR3 DNA sequence: TGTGCCAGCAGCCAAACTTGGACAGGCCAAGAGACCCAGTACTTC.

The V call is TRBV6-1, the J call TRBJ1-2, with unresolved D. This CDR3 is 14 amino acids long. The germline V gene encodes CDR1 MNHNS and CDR2 SASEGT. Trimming took off 3 bases at V and 8 bases at J, with 16 bases between the two ends. The CDR3 sequence is CASSDQYHARGYTF. Here the CDR3 DNA reads TGTGCCAGCAGTGATCAGTATCACGCGCGGGGCTACACCTTC.

The chain combines TRBV5-6 with TRBJ1-2, with D possibly being TRBD1 (6 bases). Germline loops: CDR1 SGHDT, CDR2 YYEEEE. Trimming cost V 0 bases and J 3 bases, with 9 bases left between them. This CDR3 has 14 amino acids. The CDR3 DNA reads TGTGCCAGCAGCTTGGACAGGGTGGACTATGGCTACACCTTC. This codes for CASSLDRVDYGYTF. Complete variable domain (other parts from reference TRBV5-6 and TRBJ1-2): DAGVTQSPTHLIKTRGQQVTLRCSPKSGHDTVSWYQQALGQGPQFIFQYYEEEERQRGNFPDRFSGHQFPNYSSELNVNALLLGDSALYLCASSLDRVDYGYTFGSGTRLTVV.

The chain links TRBV6-5 to TRBJ2-1; 9 nucleotides agree with TRBD1. The CDR3 extends over 13 amino acids. Germline CDR1 is MNHEY and CDR2 is SVGAGI. V shed 4 bases and J 10 bases; nucleotides not matched to a gene: 5. CDR3: CASSSADRGEQFF. The CDR3 nucleotides read TGTGCCAGCAGTTCTGCGGACAGGGGAGAGCAGTTCTTC.

This rearrangement joins TRBV7-9 to TRBJ2-1; 9 bases are a match to TRBD1. Germline loops: CDR1 SEHNR, CDR2 FQNEAQ (reference sequence). With V trimmed by 4 bases and J by 15 bases, 16 bases remained unmatched. The CDR3 loop spans 15 amino acids. CDR3 coding DNA: TGTGCCAGCAGCTCGTCCGGGACAGGGCCGCCCCGAGCGTTCTTC. It translates to CASSSSGTGPPRAFF.

The chain carries TRBV2 and TRBJ2-5; 10 bases line up with TRBD2. The CDR3 is made up of 16 amino acids. After removal of 0 bases from V and 4 bases from J, the junction contained 5 bases not matched to a gene. Germline V gene sequence: CDR1 SNHLY, CDR2 FYNNEI. The CDR3 spells CASSEAGAGGLETQYF. The CDR3 DNA follows: TGTGCCAGCAGTGAAGCCGGAGCGGGGGGGCTAGAGACCCAGTACTTC.

This clone was detected only a few times. The chain recombines TRBV4-3 with TRBJ2-2; possibly TRBD1 for D (6 bases). Germline CDR1 LGHNA, CDR2 YSLEER. The ends were cut back, 5 bases at V and 7 bases at J, with 17 bases in the middle. The CDR3 is 15 amino acids. The CDR3 sequence: CASSYDPTGIGELFF. CDR3 coding DNA: TGCGCCAGCAGCTACGATCCTACAGGGATCGGGGAGCTGTTTTTT.

The chain joins TRBV6-2 or TRBV6-3 to TRBJ2-1; 9 nucleotides match TRBD2. The CDR3 extends over 16 amino acids. Losses at the gene ends were 4 bases for V and 6 bases for J; bases not matched to a gene: 10. CDR1 and CDR2 from the germline V gene are MNHEY and SVGEGT. The CDR3 is CASSSSLAGGPNEQFF. CDR3 in DNA: TGTGCCAGCAGTTCCTCACTGGCGGGGGGGCCCAATGAGCAGTTCTTC.

CDR3 sequence: CASSFFAGAGYTF. CDR3 sequence (DNA): TGTGCCAGTAGTTTTTTTGCAGGGGCAGGCTACACCTTC. The V call is TRBV19, the J call TRBJ1-2; perhaps TRBD1 as D (6 bases). Trimming took 5 bases from V and 8 from J, leaving 15 bases between them. The CDR3 has 13 residues. The germline CDR1 and CDR2 sequences are LNHDA and SQIVND (reference sequence).

V is TRBV29-1 and J is TRBJ2-7; tentative D call: TRBD2 (6 bases). The CDR3 is 15 residues long. V lost 8 bases, J lost 5 bases, and 25 bases lay in between. From germline, CDR1 is SQVTM and CDR2 ANQGSEA. CDR3 sequence reads: CSFMTAGSYPNEQYF. As DNA, the CDR3 is TGCAGCTTCATGACGGCGGGGAGTTATCCCAACGAGCAGTACTTC.

This rearrangement joins TRBV3-1 (or the pseudogene TRBV3-2) to TRBJ1-1, with 8 nucleotides matching TRBD1. CDR1 is LGHDT and CDR2 is YNNKEL in the germline V gene (reference sequence). With 4 bases clipped from V and 8 bases from J, the junction kept 9 bases outside the gene matches. CDR3 size: 14 residues. This chain's CDR3 is CASSPTDRGTEAFF. For the CDR3, the DNA is TGTGCCAGCAGCCCCACCGACAGGGGTACCGAAGCTTTCTTT.

Concerning this clone: At one boundary the junction diverges from the germline segment, which might be a read error. This sequence joins TRBV7-8 and TRBJ1-1; 8 nucleotides agree with TRBD1. The CDR3 covers 13 residues. Germline lookup yields CDR1 SGHVS and CDR2 FQNEAQ. CDR3: CASSLVGRGPNFF. CDR3 in DNA: TGTGCCAGCAGCTTAGTAGGCAGGGGGCCAAATTTTTTT.

J is TRBJ1-1 and V is TRBV5-1; 7 bases are shared with TRBD1. This CDR3 contains 17 residues. Germline-derived CDR1 and CDR2 are SGHRS and YFSETQ. After removal of 0 bases from V and 4 bases from J, the junction contained 12 bases not matched to a gene. CDR3 DNA: TGCGCCAGCAGCTTGGTTCGCCAGGGGGGACCGAGCACTGAAGCTTTCTTT. This sequence encodes CASSLVRQGGPSTEAFF.

The rearrangement links TRBV9 to TRBJ2-1, with 7 bases matching TRBD1. Germline V gene lookup returns CDR1 SGDLS and CDR2 YYNGEE. Germline trimming cut 4 bases from V and 3 bases from J; bases unmatched to any gene: 13. This CDR3 has 17 residues. CDR3 amino acids: CASSLQSGRGNYNEQFF. The DNA of the CDR3 is TGTGCCAGCAGCCTACAGTCCGGCAGGGGGAACTACAATGAGCAGTTCTTC.

A single count supports this clone. The chain joins TRBV6-4 to TRBJ2-3; D is perhaps TRBD2 (6 bases). CDR1 is MRHNA and CDR2 is SNTAGT in the germline V gene. V lost 3 bases and J lost 6, with 10 bases in between. The length of the CDR3 is 13 residues. The CDR3 protein is CASSDMAGDTQYF. The DNA of the CDR3 is TGTGCCAGCAGTGATATGGCGGGGGATACGCAGTATTTT.

Here the CDR3 DNA reads TGTGCCAGCAGTCCTTTAGATACGCAGTATTTT. Protein sequence: CASSPLDTQYF. The rearrangement joins TRBV12-3 or TRBV12-4 to TRBJ2-3; D call uncertain. This CDR3 spans 11 amino acids. The germline V and J ends were trimmed by 5 bases and 5 bases, with 5 bases remaining between them.